Shown below are 32 T cell receptor beta chains from a single sample sequenced in a study of blood T cell repertoires in COVID-19. Here immunoSEQ multiplex PCR was the method, and the copy in TCRdb shows in-frame clones only, minus some. The sample holds a few hundred thousand clones, roughly 90% seen once. Sequenced material: peripheral blood. The source is a middle-aged man with acute or convalescent COVID-19.

V gene TRBV7-3 combines with J gene TRBJ2-3; D unresolved. The V and J ends lost 0 bases and 4 bases respectively, with 11 bases between them. Germline CDR1 SGHTA, CDR2 FQGTGA. The CDR3 loop spans 15 amino acids. Here the CDR3 reads CASSLTSSSADTQYF. The CDR3 DNA follows: TGTGCCAGCAGCTTAACGAGCTCGTCGGCAGATACGCAGTATTTT.

Concerning this clone itself: Other DNA sequences in this specimen translate into the identical CDR3. The genes are TRBV5-1 and TRBJ1-3; TRBD1 might be the D (6 bases). Trimming pared 4 bases from V and 0 bases from J, leaving 8 bases between. Per the germline V gene, CDR1 is SGHRS and CDR2 is YFSETQ. This CDR3 is 14 amino acids long. The CDR3 reads CASSQTGSGNTIYF. DNA of the CDR3: TGCGCCAGCAGCCAGACAGGCTCTGGAAACACCATATATTTT.

The rearrangement uses TRBV10-3 and TRBJ2-7; weak D call: TRBD1 (5 bases). Germline assignment: CDR1 ENHRY and CDR2 SYGVKD. The V end lost 2 bases, the J end lost 2 bases, and 16 bases lay between the germline ends. The CDR3 has 16 amino acids. CDR3 nucleotides: TGTGCCATCAGTGAGACTGCCGGGCCCAGGGCCTACGAGCAGTACTTC. Translation: CAISETAGPRAYEQYF.

The chain links TRBV3-1 (or the pseudogene TRBV3-2) to TRBJ1-5; the match to TRBD1 covers 8 bases. The CDR3 covers 14 residues. CDR1 and CDR2 (germline): LGHDT, YNNKEL (reference sequence). V dropped 8 bases and J dropped 5; count of bases not matched to a gene: 8. The CDR3 is CASAIGQGHQPQHF. CDR3 DNA sequence: TGTGCCAGCGCTATCGGACAGGGCCATCAGCCCCAGCATTTT.

This chain uses TRBV3-1 (or the pseudogene TRBV3-2) with TRBJ2-7, with 12 bases lining up with TRBD1. The ends lost 5 bases at V and 5 bases at J; junction bases unmatched: 7. The germline gives CDR1 LGHDT, CDR2 YNNKEL (reference sequence). This CDR3 is 15 amino acids long. For the CDR3, the DNA is TGTGCCAGCAGCGCTCGAGGGACAGGGGGCGACGAGCAGTACTTC. Translated, it gives CASSARGTGGDEQYF.

This clone occurred a few times. The rearrangement links TRBV6-4 to TRBJ2-1, with 8 nucleotides matching TRBD2. V was pared by 4 bases and J by 5 bases, with 10 bases of the junction left unmatched. Germline-derived CDR1 and CDR2 are MRHNA and SNTAGT. The CDR3 extends over 16 amino acids. The CDR3 spells CASSAAGGLGHNEQFF. The CDR3 nucleotides are TGTGCCAGCAGTGCCGCGGGGGGCCTCGGGCACAATGAGCAGTTCTTC.

The J gene is TRBJ2-1, the V gene TRBV18, with 9 bases identical to TRBD2. V was pared by 3 bases and J by 7 bases, with 10 bases of the junction left unmatched. This CDR3 is built from 16 residues. From germline, CDR1 is KGHSH and CDR2 LQKENI. The CDR3 here is CASSPVIGTSGNEQFF. CDR3 DNA sequence: TGTGCCAGCTCACCCGTCATCGGTACTAGCGGGAATGAGCAGTTCTTC. Full variable domain (missing parts from reference TRBV18 and TRBJ2-1): NAGVMQNPRHLVRRRGQEARLRCSPMKGHSHVYWYRQLPEEGLKFMVYLQKENIIDESGMPKERFSAEFPKEGPSILRIQQVVRGDSAAYFCASSPVIGTSGNEQFFGPGTRLTVL.

The chain recombines TRBV11-2 with TRBJ2-5, with 13 bases matching TRBD2. The CDR3 spans 15 residues. Losses at the gene ends were 5 bases for V and 7 bases for J; bases not matched to a gene: 7. CDR1 SGHAT and CDR2 FQNNGV come from the germline V gene. The chain's CDR3 is CASSKTSGGAGTQYF. The CDR3 nucleotides are TGTGCCAGCAGCAAAACTAGCGGGGGGGCAGGGACCCAGTACTTC.

To note about this clone: An end of the junction differs from the germline gene, which may be a read error. The chain joins TRBV2 to TRBJ2-7; 10 nucleotides line up with TRBD1. Germline CDR1 is SNHLY and CDR2 is FYNNEI. The CDR3 spans 16 residues. The CDR3 is CASREGTGAFLDEQYF. The CDR3 bases are TGTGCCAGCAGAGAAGGGACAGGGGCGTTTCTAGACGAGCAGTACTTC. Full variable domain (remainder filled in from reference TRBV2 and TRBJ2-7): EPEVTQTPSHQVTQMGQEVILRCVPISNHLYFYWYRQILGQKVEFLVSFYNNEISEKSEIFDDQFSVERPDGSNFTLKIRSTKLEDSAMYFCASREGTGAFLDEQYFGPGTRLTVT.

V gene TRBV5-4 combines with J gene TRBJ1-1; perhaps TRBD1 as D (5 bases). The CDR3 length is 15 residues. V shed 2 bases and J shed 4 bases, with 15 bases lying between them. The germline V gene encodes CDR1 SGHNT and CDR2 YYREEE (reference sequence). CDR3 loop: CASSFHFAGGTEAFF. CDR3 nucleotides: TGTGCCAGCAGCTTCCATTTCGCGGGGGGCACTGAAGCTTTCTTT.

For the CDR3, the DNA is TGCGCCAGCAGTGAGTCTGGGGGAGGGCCGCGGGAGCAGTACTTC. Its translation is CASSESGGGPREQYF. V is TRBV10-1 and J is TRBJ2-7, with 7 bases aligning to TRBD2. The germline V gene encodes CDR1 WNHNN and CDR2 SYGVQD (reference sequence). With V trimmed by 0 bases and J by 7 bases, 9 bases remained unmatched. The length of the CDR3 is 15 residues.

The J gene is TRBJ1-2, the V gene TRBV6-1; no clear D gene. The V end lost 3 bases, the J end lost 4 bases, and 9 bases lay between the germline ends. The germline CDR1 and CDR2 sequences are MNHNS and SASEGT. The CDR3 extends over 13 amino acids. CDR3 DNA: TGTGCCAGCAGTGAGGGAGCTACCTATGGCTACACCTTC. Protein sequence: CASSEGATYGYTF.

The V gene is TRBV7-6, the J gene TRBJ1-3; 7 bases agree with TRBD1. The J segment lost 2 bases and the V segment lost 5 bases, leaving 6 bases of the junction unmatched. This CDR3 comprises 15 residues. Germline CDR1 reads SGHVS; CDR2 reads FNYEAQ. CDR3 coding DNA: TGTGCCAGCAGCCTCGACAGGGTTACTGGAAACACCATATATTTT. Translating gives CASSLDRVTGNTIYF.

The V gene is TRBV19, the J gene TRBJ2-3, with TRBD1 identical over 8 bases. V shed 4 bases and J 6 bases; nucleotides not matched to a gene: 12. Germline values: CDR1 LNHDA, CDR2 SQIVND (reference sequence). The CDR3 is made up of 16 amino acids. CDR3 sequence: CASSTQGAPGMDTQYF. The CDR3 DNA follows: TGTGCCAGTAGTACCCAGGGGGCGCCCGGAATGGATACGCAGTATTTT.

The V and J genes are TRBV6-2 or TRBV6-3 and TRBJ1-1; D gene unclear. V lost 6 bases and J 8 bases, leaving 7 bases between the germline ends. There are 10 residues in the CDR3. The V gene's germline CDR1 is MNHEY and CDR2 SVGEGT. The CDR3 region is CASSDTEAFF. CDR3 DNA sequence: TGTGCCAGCAGCGATACAGAAGCTTTCTTT.

This clone was found a few times. The rearrangement uses TRBV27 and TRBJ1-5; the D gene is possibly TRBD1 (6 bases). V lost 1 base, J lost 3 bases, and 10 bases lay in between. Germline V CDR1 and CDR2: MNHEY, SMNVEV (reference sequence). The CDR3 has 15 amino acids. The CDR3 here is CASSLLSGDNQPQHF. CDR3 nucleotides: TGTGCCAGCAGTTTATTATCAGGGGACAATCAGCCCCAGCATTTT.

The chain employs TRBV2 and TRBJ2-2, with a weak D call TRBD2 (5 bases). This CDR3 has 14 amino acids. V lost 1 base and J lost 5, with 8 bases in between. CDR1 and CDR2 from the germline V gene are SNHLY and FYNNEI. CDR3: CASSEGRGTGELFF. The CDR3 region has the DNA TGTGCCAGCAGTGAAGGGAGAGGGACCGGGGAGCTGTTTTTT.

The chain combines TRBV6-5 with TRBJ2-7; TRBD1 agrees at 7 bases. The trim removed 5 bases at V and 5 bases at J, leaving 6 bases unmatched. Germline CDR1 reads MNHEY; CDR2 reads SVGAGI. The CDR3 sequence is 13 residues long. The CDR3 sequence is CASSTDREHEQYF. DNA of the CDR3: TGTGCCAGCAGTACCGACAGGGAGCACGAGCAGTACTTC.

The V call is TRBV9, the J call TRBJ2-7; D is ambiguous. The germline CDR1 and CDR2 sequences are SGDLS and YYNGEE. This CDR3 contains 14 residues. Trimming stripped 4 bases from V and 1 base from J, with 12 bases between. DNA of the CDR3: TGTGCCAGCAGCCCCCAGGTGACGTCCTACGAGCAGTACTTC. This translates into CASSPQVTSYEQYF.

This clone was seen only a few times. The same CDR3 also results from other DNA sequences found in this sample. The chain combines TRBV9 with TRBJ1-1; D not resolved. The germline V gene has CDR1 SGDLS and CDR2 YYNGEE. This CDR3 spans 15 amino acids. The V end lost 4 bases, the J end lost 5 bases, and 18 bases lay between the germline ends. The CDR3 sequence is CASSPSGGGGTEAFF. The DNA for the CDR3 is TGTGCCAGCAGCCCAAGTGGTGGAGGAGGGACTGAAGCTTTCTTT.

Concerning this clone itself: Mismatch with germline at one junction end may stem from a read error. This rearrangement joins TRBV7-7 to TRBJ2-1; 9 bases align to TRBD1. CDR1 is SSHAT, CDR2 FNYEAQ, per germline (reference sequence). The CDR3 is made up of 15 amino acids. In DNA, the CDR3 is TGTGCTAGCAGCTCCTACAGGGGGCCCTACAATGAGCAGTTCTTC. Translating gives CASSSYRGPYNEQFF.

J is TRBJ1-2 and V is TRBV29-1; D remains ambiguous. Trimming left V 1 base short and J 6 bases short, with 9 bases between. This CDR3 is built from 12 residues. Per germline, CDR1 SQVTM and CDR2 ANQGSEA. This CDR3 is CSVEAGINGYTF. The CDR3 DNA sequence: TGCAGCGTTGAAGCCGGGATTAATGGCTACACCTTC.

The J gene is TRBJ2-1, the V gene TRBV29-1; D perhaps matches TRBD1 (6 bases). V was shortened by 8 bases and J by 0 bases, with 11 bases between the two germline ends. The CDR3 runs 13 residues. The germline gives CDR1 SQVTM, CDR2 ANQGSEA. CDR3 coding DNA: TGCAGCACACAGGGTTTCTCCTACAATGAGCAGTTCTTC. Its translation is CSTQGFSYNEQFF.

In DNA form, the CDR3 reads TGTGCCAGCTCACCCCGGGACAGGGGATCAACTAATGAAAAACTGTTTTTT. Its protein is CASSPRDRGSTNEKLFF. V is TRBV18 and J is TRBJ1-4; 10 nucleotides match TRBD1. Germline CDR1 reads KGHSH; CDR2 reads LQKENI. The V gene end was trimmed by 3 bases and the J gene end by 0 bases; junction bases not matched to a gene: 4. There are 17 residues in the CDR3.

This clone was picked up a small number of times. This chain connects TRBV5-4 to TRBJ1-1; weak D call: TRBD1 (5 bases). V dropped 0 bases and J dropped 7 bases, with 10 bases sitting between them. The CDR3 runs 13 residues. Germline CDR1 is SGHNT and CDR2 is YYREEE (reference sequence). The CDR3 is CASSLEGLGEAFF. CDR3 DNA: TGTGCCAGCAGCTTGGAGGGGCTGGGTGAAGCTTTCTTT.

The gene calls are TRBV3-1 (or the pseudogene TRBV3-2) and TRBJ1-2, with 7 bases lining up with TRBD1. The CDR3 loop spans 16 amino acids. Germline V gene data show CDR1 as LGHDT and CDR2 as YNNKEL (reference sequence). V was clipped by 2 bases and J by 4 bases; unmatched bases: 10. In DNA, the CDR3 is TGTGCCAGCAGCCAAATGAAAAGGGGGCGGGCCTATGGCTACACCTTC. Translated: CASSQMKRGRAYGYTF.

This chain links TRBV28 with TRBJ1-2; D not certain. Germline CDR1 is MDHEN and CDR2 is SYDVKM. V lost 3 bases and J 4 bases, leaving 12 bases between the germline ends. This CDR3 comprises 14 residues. CDR3 residues: CASSLVRSFYGYTF. CDR3 coding DNA: TGTGCCAGCAGTTTGGTCAGGTCCTTCTATGGCTACACCTTC.

This sequence joins TRBV4-1 and TRBJ1-1; D not certain. Per germline, CDR1 MGHRA and CDR2 YSYEKL. V shed 0 bases and J shed 10 bases, with 27 bases lying between them. The CDR3 is made up of 18 amino acids. The CDR3 DNA is TGCGCCAGCAGCCAAGAAGGCATCTCGGTGGCAGGTGGGCTTCGAGCTTTCTTT. This translates into CASSQEGISVAGGLRAFF.

The chain employs TRBV9 and TRBJ2-1; 9 bases match TRBD2. Unmatched junction bases numbered 9, after V lost 3 bases and J lost 5 bases. The CDR3 runs 16 residues. Germline lookup yields CDR1 SGDLS and CDR2 YYNGEE. The CDR3 loop reads CASSGRSLAGNNEQFF. In DNA form, the CDR3 reads TGTGCCAGCAGCGGTAGGTCCCTAGCGGGAAACAATGAGCAGTTCTTC.

This rearrangement joins TRBV27 to TRBJ2-7, with D maybe TRBD1 (6 bases). The CDR3 totals 11 residues. Trimming pared 6 bases from V and 3 bases from J, leaving 6 bases between. CDR1 is MNHEY, CDR2 SMNVEV, per germline (reference sequence). CDR3 sequence reads: CASRQGYEQYF. CDR3 coding DNA: TGTGCCAGCAGACAGGGCTACGAGCAGTACTTC.

There are a few counts of this clone. The CDR3 sequence: CASSKQGGNTEAFF. As DNA, the CDR3 is TGTGCCAGCAGTAAACAGGGGGGGAACACTGAAGCTTTCTTT. V usage is TRBV2 and J usage is TRBJ1-1, with TRBD1 matching 8 bases. Germline V CDR1 and CDR2: SNHLY, FYNNEI. The CDR3 consists of 14 residues. Trimming at V came to 5 bases and at J to 1 base, leaving 3 bases not matched to a gene.

V usage is TRBV29-1 and J usage is TRBJ1-1; D is possibly TRBD1 (5 bases). The CDR3 is made up of 14 amino acids. CDR1 is SQVTM and CDR2 is ANQGSEA in the germline V gene. Trimming removed 2 bases from V and 4 bases from J, with 14 bases in between. The DNA for the CDR3 is TGCAGCGTTGAATTGGGGGGGTACGGCACTGAAGCTTTCTTT. Protein product: CSVELGGYGTEAFF.